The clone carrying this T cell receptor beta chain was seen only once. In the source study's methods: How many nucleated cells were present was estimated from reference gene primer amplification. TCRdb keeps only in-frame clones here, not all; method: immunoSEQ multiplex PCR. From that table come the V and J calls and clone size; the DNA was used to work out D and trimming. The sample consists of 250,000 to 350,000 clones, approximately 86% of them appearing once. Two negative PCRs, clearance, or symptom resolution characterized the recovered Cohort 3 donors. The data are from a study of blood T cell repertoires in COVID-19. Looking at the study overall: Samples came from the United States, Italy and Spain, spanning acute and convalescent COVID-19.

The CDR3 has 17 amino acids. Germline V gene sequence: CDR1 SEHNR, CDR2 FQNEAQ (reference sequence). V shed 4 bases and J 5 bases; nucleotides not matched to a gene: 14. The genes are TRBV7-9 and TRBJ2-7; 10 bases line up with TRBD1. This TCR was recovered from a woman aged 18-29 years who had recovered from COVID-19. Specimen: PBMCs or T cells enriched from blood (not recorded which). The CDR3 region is CASSSYRDRGVGNEQYF. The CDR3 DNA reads TGTGCCAGCAGCTCGTACCGGGACAGGGGAGTAGGTAACGAGCAGTACTTC.